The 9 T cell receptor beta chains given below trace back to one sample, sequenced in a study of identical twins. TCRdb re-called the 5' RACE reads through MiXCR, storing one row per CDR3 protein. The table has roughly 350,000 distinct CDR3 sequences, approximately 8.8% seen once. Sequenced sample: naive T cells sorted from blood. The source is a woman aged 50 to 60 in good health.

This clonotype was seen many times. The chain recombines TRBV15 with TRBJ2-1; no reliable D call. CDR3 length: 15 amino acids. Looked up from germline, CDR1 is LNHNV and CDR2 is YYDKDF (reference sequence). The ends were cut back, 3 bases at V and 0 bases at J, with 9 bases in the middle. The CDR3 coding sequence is TGTGCCACCAGCAGTACCGCGTCCTCCTACAATGAGCAGTTCTTC. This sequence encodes CATSSTASSYNEQFF.

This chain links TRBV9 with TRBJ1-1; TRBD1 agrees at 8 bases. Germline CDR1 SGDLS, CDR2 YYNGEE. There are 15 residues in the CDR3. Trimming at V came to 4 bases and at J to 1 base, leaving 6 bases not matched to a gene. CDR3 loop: CASSSVGTGNTEAFF. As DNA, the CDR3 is TGTGCCAGCAGCTCGGTCGGGACAGGGAACACTGAAGCTTTCTTT.

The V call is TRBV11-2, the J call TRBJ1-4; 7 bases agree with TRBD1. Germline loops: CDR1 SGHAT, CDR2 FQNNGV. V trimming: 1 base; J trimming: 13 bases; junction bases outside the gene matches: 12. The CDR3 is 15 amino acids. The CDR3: CASSLVRDSPRGLFF. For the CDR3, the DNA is TGTGCCAGCAGCTTAGTCAGGGACAGCCCTAGAGGACTGTTTTTT. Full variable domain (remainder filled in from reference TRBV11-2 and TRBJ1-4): EAGVAQSPRYKIIEKRQSVAFWCNPISGHATLYWYQQILGQGPKLLIQFQNNGVVDDSQLPKDRFSAERLKGVDSTLKIQPAKLEDSAVYLCASSLVRDSPRGLFFGSGTQLSVL.

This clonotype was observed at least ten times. The CDR3 sequence is CASSLGTSQETQYF. The CDR3 DNA reads TGCGCCAGCAGCTTGGGCACAAGCCAAGAGACCCAGTACTTC. The V call is TRBV5-1, the J call TRBJ2-5; no reliable D call. The germline CDR1 and CDR2 sequences are SGHRS and YFSETQ. The CDR3 loop spans 14 amino acids. V was pared by 0 bases and J by 1 base, with 7 bases between.

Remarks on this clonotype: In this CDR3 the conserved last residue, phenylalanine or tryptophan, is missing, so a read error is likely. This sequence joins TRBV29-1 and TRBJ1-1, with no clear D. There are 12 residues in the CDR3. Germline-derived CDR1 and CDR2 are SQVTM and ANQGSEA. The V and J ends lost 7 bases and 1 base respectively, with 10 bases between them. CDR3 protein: CSAGWANTEAFC. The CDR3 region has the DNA TGCAGCGCCGGTTGGGCGAACACTGAAGCTTTCTGT.

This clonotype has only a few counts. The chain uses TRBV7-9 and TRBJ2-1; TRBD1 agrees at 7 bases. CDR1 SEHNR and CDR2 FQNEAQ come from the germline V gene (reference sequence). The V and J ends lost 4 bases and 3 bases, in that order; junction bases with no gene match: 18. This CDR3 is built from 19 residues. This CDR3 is CASSSWTGPSLLNYNEQFF. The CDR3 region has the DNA TGTGCCAGCAGCTCGTGGACAGGCCCCTCTCTCCTAAACTACAATGAGCAGTTCTTC.

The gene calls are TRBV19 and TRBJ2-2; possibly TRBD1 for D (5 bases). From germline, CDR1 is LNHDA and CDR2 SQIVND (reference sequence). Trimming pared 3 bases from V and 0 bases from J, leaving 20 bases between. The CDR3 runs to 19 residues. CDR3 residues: CASSIAQVGWSSNTGELFF. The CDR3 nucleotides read TGTGCCAGTAGTATTGCACAGGTAGGCTGGTCGTCGAACACCGGGGAGCTGTTTTTT.

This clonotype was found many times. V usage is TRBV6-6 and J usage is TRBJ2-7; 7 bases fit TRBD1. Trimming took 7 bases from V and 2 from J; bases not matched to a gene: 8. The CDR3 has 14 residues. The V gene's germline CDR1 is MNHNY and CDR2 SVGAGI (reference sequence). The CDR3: CASNPGGSTYEQYF. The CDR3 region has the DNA TGTGCCAGCAATCCAGGGGGTTCTACCTACGAGCAGTACTTC.

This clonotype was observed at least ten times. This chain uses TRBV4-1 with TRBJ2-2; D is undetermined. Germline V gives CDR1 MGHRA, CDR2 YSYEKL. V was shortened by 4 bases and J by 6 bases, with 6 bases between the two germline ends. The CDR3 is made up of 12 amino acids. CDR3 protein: CASSLRSGELFF. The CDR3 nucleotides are TGCGCCAGCAGCCTCCGTTCCGGGGAGCTGTTTTTT.